The 4 T cell receptor beta chains presented below share a single source sample, sequenced in a study of blood T cells in healthy people across ages. It was with a sample-barcoded 5' primer and a J-beta primer mix that a second PCR of roughly 6 to 12 cycles was run. TCRdb redid the calling of the 5' RACE reads with MiXCR, one entry per CDR3 protein. Of over 1,500,000 distinct CDR3 sequences in the sample, roughly 49% were seen once. Sample: blood. The receptors shown here come from a woman in her thirties or forties in good health.

The genes are TRBV20-1 and TRBJ2-1; 7 bases are a match to TRBD2. CDR3 size: 17 residues. V lost 5 bases, J lost 5 bases, and 18 bases stayed unmatched. CDR1 and CDR2 from the germline V gene are DFQATT and SNEGSKA (reference sequence). CDR3 coding DNA: TGCAGTGCTCTCACGCCCCATTTGCGGGGGAACAACAATGAGCAGTTCTTC. As protein: CSALTPHLRGNNNEQFF.

This clonotype has a handful of counts. The chain recombines TRBV5-1 with TRBJ2-1; D may be TRBD1 (5 bases). The CDR3 length is 15 residues. Germline V lookup: CDR1 SGHRS, CDR2 YFSETQ. V was clipped by 0 bases and J by 1 base, with 8 bases between them. The CDR3 loop reads CASSLVRDSYNEQFF. DNA for the CDR3: TGCGCCAGCAGCTTGGTCAGGGATTCCTACAATGAGCAGTTCTTC.

A few counts support this clonotype. The chain couples TRBV20-1 to TRBJ2-1, with a weak D call TRBD1 (6 bases). CDR1 is DFQATT, CDR2 SNEGSKA, per germline (reference sequence). V was clipped by 6 bases and J by 2 bases, with 11 bases between them. The CDR3 is made up of 13 amino acids. CDR3 coding DNA: TGCAGTGCGGTCACAGGGACCTACAATGAGCAGTTCTTC. The encoded protein is CSAVTGTYNEQFF.

In this sample, this clonotype turned up once. The chain links TRBV5-6 to TRBJ1-6; TRBD1 matches 10 bases. The CDR3 is 17 amino acids. The germline V gene encodes CDR1 SGHDT and CDR2 YYEEEE. The J segment lost 4 bases and the V segment lost 4 bases, leaving 8 bases of the junction unmatched. The CDR3 DNA reads as TGTGCCAGCAGCAAGACAGGGGGCCCCGCTTATAATTCACCCCTCCACTTT. This gives the protein CASSKTGGPAYNSPLHF.